Each of the 2 T cell receptor beta chains below was sequenced from the same sample in a study of blood T cell repertoires in COVID-19. Some clones are missing from TCRdb's copy, which holds only in-frame ones; the method was immunoSEQ multiplex PCR. The table shows approximately 330,000 clones, with about 87% occurring only once. Sequences were obtained from peripheral blood. These receptors came from a man younger than 45 with COVID-19, enrolled during active disease.

The chain employs TRBV5-1 and TRBJ2-7, with no clear D. The CDR3 contains 12 residues. V lost 4 bases, J lost 3 bases, and 8 bases lay in between. Germline CDR1 and CDR2: SGHRS and YFSETQ. CDR3 sequence: CASSRSDYEQYF. The DNA of the CDR3 is TGCGCCAGCAGCCGGTCCGACTACGAGCAGTACTTC. Drawing the rest from reference TRBV5-1 and TRBJ2-7, the complete variable domain is KAGVTQTPRYLIKTRGQQVTLSCSPISGHRSVSWYQQTPGQGLQFLFEYFSETQRNKGNFPGRFSGRQFSNSRSEMNVSTLELGDSALYLCASSRSDYEQYFGPGTRLTVT.

This chain joins TRBV4-2 and TRBJ2-7; TRBD2 is a possible D gene (7 bases). Germline V CDR1 and CDR2: LGHNA, YNFKEQ. CDR3 length equals 17 residues. V lost 3 bases and J lost 2, with 20 bases in between. CDR3 sequence (DNA): TGTGCCAGCAGCCAGGCTTCTCTGGCGGGGGCTGCCTACGAGCAGTACTTC. It specifies CASSQASLAGAAYEQYF.